Described below is a single T cell receptor (beta chain) sequence and its context. Authors' methods: Estimates of nucleated cell counts were drawn from the amplification of reference gene primers. This table comes from immunoSEQ multiplex PCR, and its TCRdb copy is limited to in-frame clones, with some not included. From that table come the V and J calls and clone size; the DNA was used to work out D and trimming. The sample contains under 300,000 clones, around nine tenths of which appear only once. This record belongs to a study of blood T cell repertoires in COVID-19. At the level of the study: The United States, Italy and Spain provided the acute and convalescent COVID-19 samples. PBMCs, B-cell-depleted T cells, or T cells provided the cDNA or gDNA that made up the material.

The CDR3 length is 13 residues. Germline CDR1 SGHTA, CDR2 FQGNSA. Deletions cut 4 bases from V and 9 bases from J, with 15 bases between. The receptor comes from a woman aged 40 to 50 who had recovered from COVID-19. The rearrangement links TRBV7-2 to TRBJ2-5; D is perhaps TRBD2 (6 bases). The source material was peripheral blood. This CDR3 is CASSSPGVAAQYF. The CDR3 DNA reads as TGTGCCAGCAGCTCCCCGGGGGTGGCGGCCCAGTACTTC.